This T cell receptor beta chain originates from a study of OX40 agonist ivuxolimab in advanced cancers. The ends were cut back, 2 bases at V and 5 bases at J, with 19 bases in the middle. In germline, CDR1 is SGHRS, CDR2 YFSETQ. The CDR3 totals 16 residues. Profiled with immunoSEQ multiplex PCR; TCRdb holds only in-frame clones, not every one. Here the sample spans over 40,000 clones, about 86% being singletons. This sample comprised CD4+ or CD8+ T cells sorted from blood, obtained in a trial of the OX40 agonist ivuxolimab. The sequence was obtained from an adult with an advanced solid tumor such as melanoma, head and neck, liver or kidney cancer. The chain uses TRBV5-1 and TRBJ1-1; D is unresolved. CDR3 coding DNA: TGCGCCAGCAGCTTTTCGGTTCCGGGAGAAGAGACTGAAGCTTTCTTT. This sequence encodes CASSFSVPGEETEAFF.